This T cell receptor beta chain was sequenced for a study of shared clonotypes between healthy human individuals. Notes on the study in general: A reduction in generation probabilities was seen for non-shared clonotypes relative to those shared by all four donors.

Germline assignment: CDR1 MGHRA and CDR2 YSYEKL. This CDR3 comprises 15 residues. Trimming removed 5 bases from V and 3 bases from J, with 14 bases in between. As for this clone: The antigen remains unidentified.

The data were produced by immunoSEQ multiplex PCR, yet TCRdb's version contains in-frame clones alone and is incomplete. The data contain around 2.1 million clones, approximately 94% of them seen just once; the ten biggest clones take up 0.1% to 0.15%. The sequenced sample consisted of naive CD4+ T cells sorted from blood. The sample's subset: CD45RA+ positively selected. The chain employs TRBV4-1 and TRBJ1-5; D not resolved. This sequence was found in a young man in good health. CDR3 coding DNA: TGCGCCAGCAGCGTCCGAGGGCCGCACAATCAGCCCCAGCATTTT. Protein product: CASSVRGPHNQPQHF.